These T cell receptor beta chains were read from a single sample in a study of cytomegalovirus exposure and HLA in healthy donors. Sequencing used immunoSEQ multiplex PCR; TCRdb keeps in-frame clones, though not all of them. The data contain 150,000 to 200,000 clones, less than 90% of them seen just once; the ten biggest clones take up around 1.4%. Sequencing was done on a sample of PBMCs. These receptors all come from a girl aged 5-17 years in good health and CMV-seropositive. Both conserved end residues are part of each CDR3. D genes are given only for firm matches. Part of the rows lack a size; the others show once, few, many or a class for expanded clones.

>TRBV30|TRBJ2-7|.|10|.
TGTGCCTGGAGTGTTACCGAGCAGTACTTC
CAWSVTEQYF
>TRBV4-1|TRBJ2-7|.|15|TRBD1
TGCGCCAGCAGCCTCGGGACAGGGCAGCCCTACGAGCAGTACTTC
CASSLGTGQPYEQYF
>TRBV7-2|TRBJ2-2|.|13|.
TGTGCCAGCAGCTTAGGCGGGATCGCGGAGCTGTTTTTT
CASSLGGIAELFF
>TRBV10-3|TRBJ1-2|.|15|.
TGTGCCATCAAAAGAGTTACAGGGCCTAATGATGGCTACACCTTC
CAIKRVTGPNDGYTF
>TRBV25-1|TRBJ1-1|.|13|.
TGTGCCAGCAGGCAATGGACAGCCACTGAAGCTTTCTTT
CASRQWTATEAFF
>TRBV30|TRBJ2-2|.|17|.
TGTGCCTGGAGTTCAATCACTCCGGGACGGAGGGTTAGGGAGCTGTTTTTT
CAWSSITPGRRVRELFF
>TRBV7-9|TRBJ1-4|.|15|TRBD1
TGTGCCAGCAGCCAGGACAGGAGGGGTAATGAAAAACTGTTTTTT
CASSQDRRGNEKLFF
>TRBV7-9|TRBJ1-5|.|14|TRBD1
TGTGCCAGCGGCGGACAGGCTTTGGGTCAGCCCCAGCATTTT
CASGGQALGQPQHF
>TRBV6-1|TRBJ2-7|few|15|TRBD2
TGTGCCAGCAGTGAACATAGCGGGAGTACGGACGAGCAGTACTTC
CASSEHSGSTDEQYF
>TRBV7-3|TRBJ1-5|.|13|.
TGTGCCAGCTCAAGAGGGATCAATCAGCCCCAGCATTTT
CASSRGINQPQHF
>TRBV6-5|TRBJ1-1|.|14|TRBD1
TGTGCCAGCAGACCGGACAGGGGGAACACTGAAGCTTTCTTT
CASRPDRGNTEAFF
>TRBV18|TRBJ1-1|few|13|.
TGTGCCAGCTCTCTCTCAGGGGCCGCTGAAGCTTTCTTT
CASSLSGAAEAFF
>TRBV5-6|TRBJ1-2|few|13|TRBD1
TGTGCCAGCAGCTTGGGGGACAGGGGTGGCTACACCTTC
CASSLGDRGGYTF
>TRBV2|TRBJ1-1|.|14|.
TGTGCCAGTTTTTACGGGGGTATTGGTACTGAAGCTTTCTTT
CASFYGGIGTEAFF
>TRBV14|TRBJ2-5|.|17|TRBD2
TGTGCCAGCAGCCAACGAGACGGGACTAGCGGGAGAGAGACCCAGTACTTC
CASSQRDGTSGRETQYF
>TRBV6-1|TRBJ2-7|.|14|TRBD1
TGTGCCAGCAGTTTCGAGACAGGGTACTACGAGCAGTACTTC
CASSFETGYYEQYF
>TRBV27|TRBJ2-2|.|19|TRBD1
TGTGCCAGCAGTTTAAGGGCCTGGGGGACAGGGGCGAACACCGGGGAGCTGTTTTTT
CASSLRAWGTGANTGELFF
>TRBV7-2|TRBJ1-6|.|16|.
TGTGCCAGCAGCTTAATGGGAGGGGTCGGAAATTCACCCCTCCACTTT
CASSLMGGVGNSPLHF
>TRBV5-1|TRBJ2-7|.|16|.
TGCGCCAGCAGCTTGGGGGCTCTCGGCTCTCGAGGGGAGCAGTACTTC
CASSLGALGSRGEQYF
>TRBV19|TRBJ1-5|once|13|.
TGTGCCTCCGTAGCCAGGGCGAATCAGCCCCAGCATTTT
CASVARANQPQHF
>TRBV18|TRBJ1-3|.|14|.
TGTGCCAGCTCACCAATAGATTCCGGGGACACCATATATTTT
CASSPIDSGDTIYF
>TRBV29-1|TRBJ2-1|.|12|.
TGCAGCGCCATAGGGGGGGTCAATGAGCAGTTCTTC
CSAIGGVNEQFF
>TRBV27|TRBJ1-5|.|15|.
TGTGCCAGCAGTTTGGGAGGGTTCAGCAATCAGCCCCAGCATTTT
CASSLGGFSNQPQHF
>TRBV6-1|TRBJ1-2|.|15|.
TGTGCCAGCGTAGATCCGGGCCCCCCGGGGGGCGGCTACACCTTC
CASVDPGPPGGGYTF
>TRBV2|TRBJ1-5|.|13|.
TGTGCCAGCAGTGTCAGGGGTACTCAGCCCCAGCATTTT
CASSVRGTQPQHF
>TRBV30|TRBJ1-1|.|16|TRBD1
TGTGCCTGGAGTCCCCCTAACAGGGGGGGGTCCACTGAAGCTTTCTTT
CAWSPPNRGGSTEAFF